The 21 T cell receptor beta chains presented below share a single source sample, sequenced in a study of blood T cell repertoires in COVID-19. Measured with immunoSEQ multiplex PCR; TCRdb has only the in-frame clones, and not every one. This repertoire shows 100,000 to 150,000 clones, over 75% found once; its top ten account for roughly a quarter. The sequenced sample consisted of peripheral blood. The receptors shown here come from a woman aged 80 or over with acute or convalescent COVID-19.

V usage is TRBV9 and J usage is TRBJ2-5; 10 nucleotides align to TRBD2. Trimming took 2 bases from V and 5 from J; bases not matched to a gene: 0. Germline CDR1 is SGDLS and CDR2 is YYNGEE. This CDR3 spans 13 amino acids. CDR3 loop: CASSVSGRETQYF. The CDR3 DNA reads TGTGCCAGCAGCGTTAGCGGGAGGGAGACCCAGTACTTC. Full variable domain (outside the CDR3, taken from reference TRBV9 and TRBJ2-5): DSGVTQTPKHLITATGQRVTLRCSPRSGDLSVYWYQQSLDQGLQFLIQYYNGEERAKGNILERFSAQQFPDLHSELNLSSLELGDSALYFCASSVSGRETQYFGPGTRLLVL.

The V gene is TRBV19, the J gene TRBJ2-5, with D perhaps TRBD2 (5 bases). V was pared by 4 bases and J by 7 bases, with 10 bases between. Germline V gives CDR1 LNHDA, CDR2 SQIVND (reference sequence). The CDR3 spans 12 residues. CDR3 sequence (DNA): TGTGCCAGTAGTAGCGGCGGAGGGACCCAGTACTTC. Its translation: CASSSGGGTQYF.

This clone was picked up a small number of times. This chain links TRBV6-5 with TRBJ1-2; 8 nucleotides match TRBD1. Germline assignment: CDR1 MNHEY and CDR2 SVGAGI. This CDR3 has 14 amino acids. The ends lost 6 bases at V and 4 bases at J; junction bases unmatched: 7. CDR3: CASRNRGSGYGYTF. CDR3 in DNA: TGTGCCAGCAGAAACAGGGGGTCGGGCTATGGCTACACCTTC.

V and J are TRBV3-1 (or the pseudogene TRBV3-2) and TRBJ1-2, with D possibly being TRBD1 (6 bases). CDR1 and CDR2 (germline): LGHDT, YNNKEL (reference sequence). This CDR3 contains 17 residues. Trimming stripped 0 bases from V and 6 bases from J, with 20 bases between. Here the CDR3 DNA reads TGTGCCAGCAGCCAAGATATCTATATGGGGGGGGCCGATGGCTACACCTTC. Encoded protein: CASSQDIYMGGADGYTF.

This clone showed up just a few times. The chain recombines TRBV7-2 with TRBJ1-6; TRBD1 might be the D (5 bases). Germline V CDR1 and CDR2: SGHTA, FQGNSA. The CDR3 is 13 residues long. Trimming shortened V by 3 bases and J by 13 bases, and 13 bases separated the two germline ends. CDR3: CASSLQGGEPLHF. The CDR3 nucleotides are TGTGCCAGCAGCTTGCAGGGTGGTGAGCCCCTCCACTTT.

The J gene is TRBJ2-2, the V gene TRBV7-6; possible D gene TRBD1, 5 bases. V lost 5 bases to trimming and J lost 2 bases, with 12 bases between them. The CDR3 is 15 residues long. Looked up from germline, CDR1 is SGHVS and CDR2 is FNYEAQ. The CDR3 loop reads CASSLPTENTGELFF. CDR3 nucleotide sequence: TGTGCCAGCAGCCTCCCGACAGAAAACACCGGGGAGCTGTTTTTT.

V usage is TRBV19 and J usage is TRBJ1-2, with D possibly being TRBD1 (6 bases). The V gene's germline CDR1 is LNHDA and CDR2 SQIVND (reference sequence). With 5 bases removed from V and 2 bases from J, the gap between germline ends came to 18 bases. This CDR3 comprises 16 residues. Here the CDR3 DNA reads TGTGCCAGTAGTGACAAAGCCGGGACAAGGAACTATGGCTACACCTTC. Its protein is CASSDKAGTRNYGYTF.

The rearrangement uses TRBV5-8 and TRBJ2-7; D call uncertain. The CDR3 sequence is 12 residues long. The germline gives CDR1 SGHTS, CDR2 YDEGEE. Trimming pared 7 bases from V and 1 base from J, leaving 9 bases between. CDR3 loop: CASGRISYEQYV. For the CDR3, the DNA is TGTGCCAGCGGCAGGATTTCCTACGAGCAGTACGTC.

To note about this clone: Other DNA variants within this sample encode the same CDR3. V and J are TRBV3-1 (or the pseudogene TRBV3-2) and TRBJ1-3; 8 nucleotides match TRBD1. With 1 base clipped from V and 4 bases from J, the junction kept 0 bases outside the gene matches. This CDR3 comprises 14 residues. The germline gives CDR1 LGHDT, CDR2 YNNKEL (reference sequence). CDR3 amino acids: CASSQGQGGNTIYF. The CDR3 coding sequence is TGTGCCAGCAGCCAAGGACAGGGGGGAAACACCATATATTTT.

J is TRBJ1-2 and V is TRBV5-5; 7 positions agree with TRBD1. V lost 3 bases to trimming and J lost 1 base; unmatched junction nucleotides: 6. The CDR3 is made up of 15 amino acids. CDR1 and CDR2 from the germline V gene are SGHKS and YYEKEE (reference sequence). The CDR3 sequence is CASSSGTDLNYGYTF. The CDR3 DNA follows: TGTGCCAGCAGCTCCGGGACAGATCTTAACTATGGCTACACCTTC. Combining the CDR3 with reference TRBV5-5 and TRBJ1-2 gives the whole variable domain DAGVTQSPTHLIKTRGQQVTLRCSPISGHKSVSWYQQVLGQGPQFIFQYYEKEERGRGNFPDRFSARQFPNYSSELNVNALLLGDSALYLCASSSGTDLNYGYTFGSGTRLTVV.

The J gene is TRBJ1-2, the V gene TRBV20-1; maybe TRBD1 (5 bases). This CDR3 has 10 residues. Germline lookup yields CDR1 DFQATT and CDR2 SNEGSKA (reference sequence). V shed 8 bases and J shed 8 bases, with 12 bases lying between them. This chain's CDR3 is CSLGGEGYTF. The CDR3 bases are TGCAGTCTCGGGGGAGAAGGCTACACCTTC.

For the CDR3, the DNA is TGTGCCAGCAGCCCGGACAGGGGAGGGTACATTCAGTACTTC. Amino acids: CASSPDRGGYIQYF. The genes are TRBV7-8 and TRBJ2-4, with 9 bases aligning to TRBD1. Germline-derived CDR1 and CDR2 are SGHVS and FQNEAQ. The CDR3 extends over 14 amino acids. Trimming cost V 5 bases and J 8 bases; bases outside gene matches: 7.

The V and J genes are TRBV27 and TRBJ2-6; TRBD1 agrees at 8 bases. The CDR3 sequence is 18 residues long. Germline V CDR1 and CDR2: MNHEY, SMNVEV (reference sequence). V trimming: 2 bases; J trimming: 0 bases; junction bases outside the gene matches: 6. The CDR3 sequence: CASSLRQGTLSGANVLTF. CDR3 DNA sequence: TGTGCCAGCAGTTTAAGACAGGGGACCCTCTCTGGGGCCAACGTCCTGACTTTC.

The chain is built from TRBV4-1 and TRBJ1-1; 9 nucleotides line up with TRBD1. This CDR3 has 14 residues. CDR1 is MGHRA and CDR2 is YSYEKL in the germline V gene. After removal of 4 bases from V and 6 bases from J, the junction contained 6 bases not matched to a gene. For the CDR3, the DNA is TGCGCCAGCAGCCCTCGACAGGGGGTCTCTGAAGCTTTCTTT. Encoded protein: CASSPRQGVSEAFF.

The rearrangement uses TRBV28 and TRBJ1-3, with 7 bases matching TRBD1. Trimming cost V 6 bases and J 2 bases; bases outside gene matches: 7. The germline gives CDR1 MDHEN, CDR2 SYDVKM. The CDR3 is 15 amino acids. Here the CDR3 reads CASSWGQKAGNTIYF. In DNA form, the CDR3 reads TGTGCCAGCAGCTGGGGACAGAAGGCTGGAAACACCATATATTTT.

V and J are TRBV7-9 and TRBJ1-1; no definite D call. In germline, CDR1 is SEHNR, CDR2 FQNEAQ (reference sequence). The germline V and J ends were trimmed by 4 bases and 8 bases, with 14 bases remaining between them. This CDR3 has 13 amino acids. The CDR3 region has the DNA TGTGCCAGCAGCTCGAAATCTAAACGGGAAGCTTTCTTT. Residues: CASSSKSKREAFF.

The rearrangement uses TRBV7-2 and TRBJ2-1; maybe TRBD1 (5 bases). Germline V gene sequence: CDR1 SGHTA, CDR2 FQGNSA. The CDR3 totals 11 residues. The ends were cut back, 5 bases at V and 11 bases at J, with 10 bases in the middle. CDR3 DNA: TGTGCCAGCAGCCCTGCAGGGAAGCAGTTCTTC. It specifies CASSPAGKQFF.

This chain links TRBV5-1 with TRBJ2-3, with D perhaps matching TRBD1 (5 bases). The CDR3 loop spans 13 amino acids. CDR1 is SGHRS, CDR2 YFSETQ, per germline. Trimming took off 0 bases at V and 7 bases at J, with 9 bases between the two ends. In nucleotides, the CDR3 is TGCGCCAGCAGCTTGGATACAGGAAATACGCAGTATTTT. This gives the protein CASSLDTGNTQYF.

V is TRBV12-3 or TRBV12-4 and J is TRBJ2-7; the D gene is possibly TRBD2 (5 bases). Trimming took off 1 base at V and 1 base at J, with 5 bases between the two ends. This CDR3 has 13 residues. In DNA, the CDR3 is TGTGCCAGCAGTTTAGGAGGGTCCTACGAGCAGTACTTC. It is translated as CASSLGGSYEQYF.

The chain uses TRBV6-2 or TRBV6-3 and TRBJ1-1, with unresolved D. The V end was cut by 0 bases, the J end by 5 bases, with 13 bases between. CDR1 and CDR2 from the germline V gene are MNHEY and SVGEGT. The CDR3 contains 15 residues. This CDR3 reads CASSYSGKSGTEAFF. In DNA, the CDR3 is TGTGCCAGCAGTTACTCGGGGAAGAGCGGGACTGAAGCTTTCTTT.

This chain joins TRBV7-9 and TRBJ2-3; 9 bases line up with TRBD1. The V segment lost 7 bases and the J segment 0 bases; nucleotides outside the gene matches: 2. Germline V lookup: CDR1 SEHNR, CDR2 FQNEAQ (reference sequence). The CDR3 length is 14 residues. CDR3 protein: CASTGQGSTDTQYF. In nucleotides, the CDR3 is TGTGCCAGCACAGGACAGGGGAGCACAGATACGCAGTATTTT.